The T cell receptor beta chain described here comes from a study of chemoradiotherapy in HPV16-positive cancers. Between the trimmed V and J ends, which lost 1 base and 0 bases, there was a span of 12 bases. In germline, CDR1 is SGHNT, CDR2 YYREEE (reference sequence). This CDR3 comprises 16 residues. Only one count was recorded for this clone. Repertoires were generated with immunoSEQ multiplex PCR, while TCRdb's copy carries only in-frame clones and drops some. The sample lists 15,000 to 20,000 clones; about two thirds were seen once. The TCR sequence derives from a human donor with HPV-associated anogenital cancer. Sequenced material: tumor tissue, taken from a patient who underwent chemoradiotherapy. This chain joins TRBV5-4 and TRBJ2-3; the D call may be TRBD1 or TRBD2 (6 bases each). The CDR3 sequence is CASSLFPGASTDTQYF. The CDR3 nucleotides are TGTGCCAGCAGCTTGTTCCCGGGGGCGAGCACAGATACGCAGTATTTT.